This note documents a single T cell receptor beta chain sequence. The data are from a study of blood T cell repertoires in COVID-19. V lost 2 bases and J lost 5, with 13 bases in between. The length of the CDR3 is 14 residues. CDR1 is SEHNR, CDR2 FQNEAQ, per germline (reference sequence). Authors' processing steps: Reference gene primer amplification yielded estimated nucleated cell counts. Produced via immunoSEQ multiplex PCR; TCRdb's table is partial and in-frame only. That table furnishes V, J and clone size, whereas the DNA furnished D and trimming. The table records roughly 150,000 clones, under 95% of them present only once.

The receptor's source is a man aged 60 to 69 with active or convalescent COVID-19. Sequencing was performed on peripheral blood. The rearrangement links TRBV7-9 to TRBJ2-7; D perhaps matches TRBD2 (5 bases). The CDR3 region is CASSLSGSLDEQYF. In DNA form, the CDR3 reads TGTGCCAGCAGCTTAAGTGGGAGTTTGGACGAGCAGTACTTC.